This T cell receptor beta chain is drawn from a study of siplizumab effects on memory and regulatory T cells. Here immunoSEQ multiplex PCR was the method, and the copy in TCRdb shows in-frame clones only, minus some. The sample consists of more than 85,000 clones, about 90% of them appearing once. This CDR3 is built from 15 residues. Germline V gene data show CDR1 as SGDLS and CDR2 as YYNGEE. V was cut by 0 bases and J by 2 bases, with 9 bases left in between. Of note for this clone: Its antigen is not identified.

Regarding the study as a whole: The mapping of alloreactive clones to unstimulated subsets covered only a minor fraction of them. Under siplizumab, alloreactive sequences traced to unstimulated CD4+ memory cells were significantly reduced.

This clonotype was obtained from a human donor in good health. Some clones in this sample may be carry-over from other donors' samples. The V call is TRBV9, the J call TRBJ1-3; perhaps TRBD1 as D (5 bases). The sample consisted of CD4+ T cells sorted from blood. This CDR3 reads CASSVDGTPGNTIYF. The CDR3 DNA sequence: TGTGCCAGCAGCGTAGACGGGACTCCTGGAAACACCATATATTTT.